The next 10 T cell receptor beta chains were all read from a single sample in a study of T-cell reconstitution after alpha-beta-depleted transplantation in children. Using unique molecular identifiers, the investigators prepared the TCRbeta library. From the PCR reads, TCRdb called clonotypes with MiXCR, one entry per CDR3 protein. The sample includes about 360,000 distinct CDR3 sequences, about an eighth of them seen just once. The source material was PBMCs, sampled from the stem cell graft. The receptors originated from a human donor who donated a stem cell graft to a child with Fanconi anemia.

The sample holds a few counts of this clonotype. The V and J genes are TRBV7-9 and TRBJ2-3; D uncertain. V shed 0 bases and J shed 2 bases, with 6 bases lying between them. The germline gives CDR1 SEHNR, CDR2 FQNEAQ (reference sequence). This CDR3 spans 14 amino acids. The CDR3 nucleotides read TGTGCCAGCAGCTTAGCCTCGAACACAGATACGCAGTATTTT. Its translation is CASSLASNTDTQYF.

V usage is TRBV6-5 and J usage is TRBJ1-5; the D gene is possibly TRBD1 (5 bases). The germline CDR1 and CDR2 sequences are MNHEY and SVGAGI. This CDR3 region has 14 residues. V lost 6 bases to trimming and J lost 6 bases, with 15 bases between them. The CDR3 is CASSRPGIGQPQHF. CDR3 sequence (DNA): TGTGCCAGCAGCCGACCAGGGATCGGTCAGCCCCAGCATTTT.

This clonotype was detected many times. V usage is TRBV10-2 and J usage is TRBJ1-5; weak D call: TRBD1 (5 bases). Germline V lookup: CDR1 WSHSY, CDR2 SAAADI. The CDR3 spans 13 residues. V lost 10 bases and J 1 base, leaving 11 bases between the germline ends. The chain's CDR3 is CATNRDSNQPQHF. CDR3 nucleotide sequence: TGCGCCACCAACCGGGACAGCAATCAGCCCCAGCATTTT.

This clonotype was detected only a few times. The chain couples TRBV12-3 or TRBV12-4 to TRBJ1-2, with 9 bases matching TRBD1. With 3 bases clipped from V and 6 bases from J, the junction kept 5 bases outside the gene matches. The CDR3 contains 14 residues. In nucleotides, the CDR3 is TGTGCCAGCAGTTTGAGACAGGGGGTTGATGGCTACACCTTC. Amino acids: CASSLRQGVDGYTF.

There are a few counts of this clonotype. The chain is built from TRBV10-3 and TRBJ1-6, with D hard to call. Trimming took off 3 bases at V and 13 bases at J, with 13 bases between the two ends. The CDR3 has 13 amino acids. Germline CDR1 is ENHRY and CDR2 is SYGVKD. CDR3 in DNA: TGTGCCATCAGTGACCCGGGCCCTGGTCCCCTCCACTTT. The encoded protein is CAISDPGPGPLHF.

This clonotype was counted only a few times. V and J are TRBV9 and TRBJ2-5; D not certain. Deletions cut 1 base from V and 2 bases from J, with 15 bases between. CDR3 size: 16 residues. Germline lookup yields CDR1 SGDLS and CDR2 YYNGEE. CDR3 loop: CASSVNIGVNQETQYF. In DNA, the CDR3 is TGTGCCAGCAGCGTAAATATTGGGGTAAATCAAGAGACCCAGTACTTC.

The V call is TRBV7-9, the J call TRBJ2-7; 9 bases are a match to TRBD1. CDR1 SEHNR and CDR2 FQNEAQ come from the germline V gene (reference sequence). This CDR3 spans 15 amino acids. V lost 0 bases, J lost 4 bases, and 4 bases stayed unmatched. For the CDR3, the DNA is TGTGCCAGCAGCTTAGCGACAGGGGGGAGGTACGAGCAGTACTTC. This gives the protein CASSLATGGRYEQYF.

This clonotype was picked up a small number of times. The chain has TRBV19 and TRBJ1-1; tentative D call: TRBD1 (6 bases). This CDR3 is 16 amino acids long. Trimming left V 6 bases short and J 0 bases short, with 17 bases between. The germline CDR1 and CDR2 sequences are LNHDA and SQIVND (reference sequence). The CDR3 DNA sequence: TGTGCCAGTAGGGGCGGCAGGGGCCGTATGAACACTGAAGCTTTCTTT. Translated: CASRGGRGRMNTEAFF.

This clonotype was detected ten times or more. The chain joins TRBV4-2 to TRBJ2-1; tentatively, D is TRBD2 (7 bases). There are 16 residues in the CDR3. V was trimmed by 0 bases and J by 5 bases, leaving 14 bases between them. The germline V gene has CDR1 LGHNA and CDR2 YNFKEQ. This chain's CDR3 is CASSQDWGGGHNEQFF. In nucleotides, the CDR3 is TGTGCCAGCAGCCAAGATTGGGGGGGGGGCCACAATGAGCAGTTCTTC.

The sample holds a few counts of this clonotype. The CDR3 sequence: CASSPRQGRYEQYF. The CDR3 coding sequence is TGTGCCAGCAGCCCCCGACAGGGGAGGTACGAGCAGTACTTC. The chain combines TRBV9 with TRBJ2-7; 8 positions match TRBD1. CDR3 length equals 14 residues. With 4 bases clipped from V and 4 bases from J, the junction kept 7 bases outside the gene matches. In germline, CDR1 is SGDLS, CDR2 YYNGEE.